The rows below give T cell receptor beta chains drawn from one sample of a study of blood T cell repertoires in COVID-19. TCRdb keeps only in-frame clones here, not all; method: immunoSEQ multiplex PCR. The sample holds some 380,000 clones, 88% seen once. Sample: PBMCs or T cells enriched from blood (not recorded which). These receptors were taken from a woman aged 40 to 50 with acute COVID-19. Both conserved end residues are part of each CDR3. Fields, in order: CDR3 DNA, CDR3 protein, clone size, J gene, V gene, D gene. A D gene is named only where the DNA matches it firmly. Clone sizes are given selectively: once, few, many, or a class where the clone is expanded.

TGCGCCAGCAGCTTGGACAGTTTTAGCAATCAGCCCCAGCATTTT	CASSLDSFSNQPQHF	-	TRBJ1-5	TRBV5-1	-
TGTGCCAGCAGATTTGACAGGGAGTACACTGAAGCTTTCTTT	CASRFDREYTEAFF	-	TRBJ1-1	TRBV2	TRBD1
TGTGCCAGCAGCGCCTGGCGGACAGGTATGGGTAGAGGTTCGAAAAAACTGTTTTTT	CASSAWRTGMGRGSKKLFF	-	TRBJ1-4	TRBV7-7	TRBD1
TGTGCCAGCTCACCCCCCCCGGGAGATACGCAGTATTTT	CASSPPPGDTQYF	-	TRBJ2-3	TRBV18	-
TGTGCCAGCAGGGGAACGAGGACTAGCCAAGAGACCCAGTACTTC	CASRGTRTSQETQYF	-	TRBJ2-5	TRBV7-9	TRBD2
TGCGCCAGCAGCCCCGGGGGGGGCGGGGAGCAGTTCTTC	CASSPGGGGEQFF	-	TRBJ2-1	TRBV4-1	TRBD2
TGTGCCAGCAGGTCACCCCTTACGGGTTTGAACACTGAAGCTTTCTTT	CASRSPLTGLNTEAFF	-	TRBJ1-1	TRBV11-2	-
TGTGCCAGCAGTCAGGCGAGGGGGTCCTATGGCTACACCTTC	CASSQARGSYGYTF	-	TRBJ1-2	TRBV6-5	-
TGTGCCAGTAGTATCCAGACAGACCGCTATGGCTACACCTTC	CASSIQTDRYGYTF	once	TRBJ1-2	TRBV19	-
TGTGCCAGTAGTATCCCCGTGGACAGTTGGCACACTGAAGCTTTCTTT	CASSIPVDSWHTEAFF	-	TRBJ1-1	TRBV19	-
TGTGCCAGCAGCCCAGGGGACAGACCCTACGAGCAGTACTTC	CASSPGDRPYEQYF	-	TRBJ2-7	TRBV11-2	TRBD1
TGTGCCAGCAGCTTGCGGACAGGGATTCTGAATGAGCAGTTCTTC	CASSLRTGILNEQFF	once	TRBJ2-1	TRBV5-4	TRBD1
TGCAGTTCTACGGACATCTATGGCTACACCTTC	CSSTDIYGYTF	-	TRBJ1-2	TRBV20-1	-
TGTGCCAGTAGTATAATCGGGAGCTCTGGAAACACCATATATTTT	CASSIIGSSGNTIYF	-	TRBJ1-3	TRBV19	-
TGTGCCAGCAGCTCGGGGACTAGCGGGGTAATCTCCCTCTACGAGCAGTACTTC	CASSSGTSGVISLYEQYF	-	TRBJ2-7	TRBV5-4	TRBD2
TGTGCCAGCACCTACGGGCTAGCGGGGGGGTACTTC	CASTYGLAGGYF	-	TRBJ2-5	TRBV2	TRBD2
TGTGCCAGTGGGGCCCCCGTGGGGGGCTACACCTTC	CASGAPVGGYTF	once	TRBJ1-2	TRBV19	-
TGTGCCAGCAGCCAAGAAGCTAGCAGCTACAATGAGCAGTTCTTC	CASSQEASSYNEQFF	-	TRBJ2-1	TRBV4-2	-
TGTGCCACCAGTGCCCTAGGACAGAATGGCTACACCTTC	CATSALGQNGYTF	-	TRBJ1-2	TRBV24-1	-
TGCAGTGCTAGTCGGGCTAGCGGGGGCTCGAGCACAGATACGCAGTATTTT	CSASRASGGSSTDTQYF	-	TRBJ2-3	TRBV20-1	TRBD2
TGTGCCAGCACCAGCCGGGACAGGGGTTCCTACGAGCAGTACTTC	CASTSRDRGSYEQYF	once	TRBJ2-7	TRBV27	TRBD1
TGTGCCTGGAGTGGGCCGGGACAGAACTATGGCTGCACCTTC	CAWSGPGQNYGCTF	-	TRBJ1-2	TRBV30	TRBD1
TGCGCCAGCAGCCAACAGGGGGATAGCAATCAGCCCCAGCATTTT	CASSQQGDSNQPQHF	-	TRBJ1-5	TRBV5-1	TRBD1
TGTGCCAGCAGTTGGGGGCTGAACACTGAAGCTTTCTTT	CASSWGLNTEAFF	-	TRBJ1-1	TRBV12-3/TRBV12-4	-
TGTGCCAGCAGCCATGTCAAGTGGTTGGGACAGGGGTCCGGCGAGCAGTACTTC	CASSHVKWLGQGSGEQYF	-	TRBJ2-7	TRBV14	TRBD1
TGTGCCAGCAGCCAACACCGCGGATTTGGGAATGAGCAGTTCTTC	CASSQHRGFGNEQFF	-	TRBJ2-1	TRBV6-5	-
TGCGCCAGCAGCCAAGAGCCGGGGTACGAGCAGTACTTC	CASSQEPGYEQYF	-	TRBJ2-7	TRBV4-1	-
TGCGCCAGCAGCTTTACGGGGGGCCCCTACGAGCAGTACTTC	CASSFTGGPYEQYF	-	TRBJ2-7	TRBV5-1	-
TGTGCCAGCAGCTGGGACAGGGGTATTTCTGAAGCTTTCTTT	CASSWDRGISEAFF	-	TRBJ1-1	TRBV5-6	TRBD1
TGTGCCAGCAGCTTAGCGGACACCCAAGAGACCCAGTACTTC	CASSLADTQETQYF	-	TRBJ2-5	TRBV7-9	-
TGCAGGCTGGGAGCCGGGGAGGCCAAAAACATTCAGTACTTC	CRLGAGEAKNIQYF	-	TRBJ2-4	TRBV29-1	-
TGTGCCTGGAGCGGGGGGGTGAACACTGAAGCTTTCTTT	CAWSGGVNTEAFF	-	TRBJ1-1	TRBV30	-
TGCGCCAGCAGCTTGGTTAGCGGGGGGGCGGCCTACAATGAGCAGTTCTTC	CASSLVSGGAAYNEQFF	-	TRBJ2-1	TRBV5-1	TRBD2
TGTGCCAGCAGTCTACTAGTTAGTTCTGTCAAAAACATTCAGTACTTC	CASSLLVSSVKNIQYF	-	TRBJ2-4	TRBV11-2	-
TGCGCCAGCAGCCAAGATCAACGCCAGGGATTAGCCAAAAACATTCAGTACTTC	CASSQDQRQGLAKNIQYF	-	TRBJ2-4	TRBV4-1	-
TGTGCCAGCAGCCAAGGAGCCACCGGGGAGCTGTTTTTT	CASSQGATGELFF	-	TRBJ2-2	TRBV27	-
TGTGCCAGCAGCCCTCGGAGAGATGGCTACACCTTC	CASSPRRDGYTF	-	TRBJ1-2	TRBV5-5	-
TGTGCCAGCAGTGGGACTAGCGGGGGGCCATCCGGGGAGCTGTTTTTT	CASSGTSGGPSGELFF	-	TRBJ2-2	TRBV2	TRBD2
TGTGCCAGCACCCAGGGGCCCGCTTCACCCCTCCACTTT	CASTQGPASPLHF	-	TRBJ1-6	TRBV6-5	-
TGTGCCAGCAGGCTCGGGAGGAACTATGGCTACACCTTC	CASRLGRNYGYTF	-	TRBJ1-2	TRBV27	-
TGTGCCAGCAGTTACGCAGGGGATCAGCCCCAGCATTTT	CASSYAGDQPQHF	few	TRBJ1-5	TRBV6-5	-